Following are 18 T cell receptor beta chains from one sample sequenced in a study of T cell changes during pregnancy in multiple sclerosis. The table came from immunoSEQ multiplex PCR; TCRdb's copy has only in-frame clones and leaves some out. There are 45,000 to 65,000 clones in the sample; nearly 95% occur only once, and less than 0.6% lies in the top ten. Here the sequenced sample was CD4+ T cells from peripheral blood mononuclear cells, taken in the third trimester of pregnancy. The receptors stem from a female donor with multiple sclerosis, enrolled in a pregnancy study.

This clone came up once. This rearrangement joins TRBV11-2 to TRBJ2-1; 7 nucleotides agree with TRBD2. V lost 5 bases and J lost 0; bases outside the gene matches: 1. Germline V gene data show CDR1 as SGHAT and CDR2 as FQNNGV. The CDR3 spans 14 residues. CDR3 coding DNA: TGTGCCAGCAGCCGGGACTACTCCTACAATGAGCAGTTCTTC. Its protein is CASSRDYSYNEQFF.

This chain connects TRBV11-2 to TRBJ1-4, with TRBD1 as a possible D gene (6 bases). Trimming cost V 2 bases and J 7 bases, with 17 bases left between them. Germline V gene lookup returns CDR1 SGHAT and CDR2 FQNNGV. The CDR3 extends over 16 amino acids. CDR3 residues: CASSLLGGGWGEKLFF. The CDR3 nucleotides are TGTGCCAGCAGCTTATTAGGGGGGGGCTGGGGTGAAAAACTGTTTTTT.

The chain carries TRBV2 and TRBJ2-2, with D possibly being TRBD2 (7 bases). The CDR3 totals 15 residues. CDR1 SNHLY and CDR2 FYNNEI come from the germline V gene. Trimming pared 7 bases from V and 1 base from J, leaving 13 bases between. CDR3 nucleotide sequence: TGTGCCAGCAACGGAGGGGGGGGGAACACCGGGGAGCTGTTTTTT. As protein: CASNGGGGNTGELFF.

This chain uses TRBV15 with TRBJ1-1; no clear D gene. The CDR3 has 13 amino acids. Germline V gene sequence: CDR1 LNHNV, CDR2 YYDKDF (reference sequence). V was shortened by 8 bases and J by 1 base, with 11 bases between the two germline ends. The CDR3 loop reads CATYSGSNTEAFF. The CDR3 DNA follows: TGTGCCACCTATTCCGGTTCGAACACTGAAGCTTTCTTT.

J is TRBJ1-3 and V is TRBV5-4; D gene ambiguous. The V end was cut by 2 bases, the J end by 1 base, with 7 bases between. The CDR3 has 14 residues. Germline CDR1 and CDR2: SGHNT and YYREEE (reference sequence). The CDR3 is CASSFGVSGNTIYF. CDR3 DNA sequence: TGTGCCAGCAGCTTCGGGGTTTCTGGAAACACCATATATTTT.

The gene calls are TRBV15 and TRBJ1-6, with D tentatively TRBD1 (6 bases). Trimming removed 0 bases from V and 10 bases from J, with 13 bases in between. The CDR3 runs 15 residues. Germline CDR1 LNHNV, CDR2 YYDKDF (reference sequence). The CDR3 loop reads CATSRELGGRSPLHF. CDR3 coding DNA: TGTGCCACCAGCAGAGAGTTGGGGGGGCGATCACCCCTCCACTTT.

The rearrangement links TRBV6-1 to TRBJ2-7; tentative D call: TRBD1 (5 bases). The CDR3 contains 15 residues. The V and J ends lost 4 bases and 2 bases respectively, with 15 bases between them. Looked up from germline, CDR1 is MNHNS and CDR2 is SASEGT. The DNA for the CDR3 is TGTGCCAGCAGTGCGGGCCTGACAGCAACCTACGAGCAGTACTTC. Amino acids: CASSAGLTATYEQYF.

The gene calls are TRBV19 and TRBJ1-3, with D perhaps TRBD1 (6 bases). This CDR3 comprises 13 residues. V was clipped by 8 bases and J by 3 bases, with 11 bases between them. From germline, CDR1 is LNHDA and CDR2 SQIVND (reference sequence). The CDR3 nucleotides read TGTGCCAGTCACAGGGCCCTTGGAAACACCATATATTTT. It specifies CASHRALGNTIYF.

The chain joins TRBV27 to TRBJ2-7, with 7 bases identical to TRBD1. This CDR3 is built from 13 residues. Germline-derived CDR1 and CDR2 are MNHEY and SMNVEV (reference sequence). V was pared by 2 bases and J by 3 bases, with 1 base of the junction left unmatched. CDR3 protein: CASSLRDSYEQYF. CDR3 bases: TGTGCCAGCAGTTTAAGGGACAGCTACGAGCAGTACTTC.

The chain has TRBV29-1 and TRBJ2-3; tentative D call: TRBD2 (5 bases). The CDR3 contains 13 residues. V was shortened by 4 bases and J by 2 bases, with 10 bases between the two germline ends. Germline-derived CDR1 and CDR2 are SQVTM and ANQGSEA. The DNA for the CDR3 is TGCAGCGTTGCCGGGCGGGTCACAGATACGCAGTATTTT. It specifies CSVAGRVTDTQYF.

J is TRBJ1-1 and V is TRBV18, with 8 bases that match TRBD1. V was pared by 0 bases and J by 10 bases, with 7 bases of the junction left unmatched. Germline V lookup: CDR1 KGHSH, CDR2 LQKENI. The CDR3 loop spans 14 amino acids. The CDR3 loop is CASSPPPDRVPAFF. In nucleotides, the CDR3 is TGTGCCAGCTCACCACCTCCGGACAGGGTTCCAGCTTTCTTT.

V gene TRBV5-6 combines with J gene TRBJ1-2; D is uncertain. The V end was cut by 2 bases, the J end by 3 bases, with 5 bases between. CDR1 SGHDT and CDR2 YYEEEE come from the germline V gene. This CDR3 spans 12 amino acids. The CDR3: CASSFEDYGYTF. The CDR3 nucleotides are TGTGCCAGCAGCTTTGAGGACTATGGCTACACCTTC.

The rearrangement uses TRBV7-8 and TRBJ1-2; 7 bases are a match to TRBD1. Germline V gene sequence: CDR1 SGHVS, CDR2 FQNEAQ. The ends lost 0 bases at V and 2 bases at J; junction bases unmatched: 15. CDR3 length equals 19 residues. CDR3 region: CASSLARVGTARLNYGYTF. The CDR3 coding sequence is TGTGCCAGCAGCTTAGCGCGGGTGGGGACAGCCCGTCTAAACTATGGCTACACCTTC.

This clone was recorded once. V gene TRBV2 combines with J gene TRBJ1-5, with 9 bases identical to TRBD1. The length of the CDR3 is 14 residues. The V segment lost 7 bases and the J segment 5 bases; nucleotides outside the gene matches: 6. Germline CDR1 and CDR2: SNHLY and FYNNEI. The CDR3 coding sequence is TGTGCCAGCACCAAAGACAGGGGGGATCAGCCCCAGCATTTT. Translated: CASTKDRGDQPQHF.

CDR3 nucleotide sequence: TGTGCCAGCTCACCCGGGACAGGGAGGACCCAGCATTTT. This translates into CASSPGTGRTQHF. The V and J genes are TRBV18 and TRBJ1-5; 9 bases align to TRBD1. Trimming cost V 3 bases and J 11 bases; bases outside gene matches: 5. CDR3 size: 13 residues. Germline V gene lookup returns CDR1 KGHSH and CDR2 LQKENI.

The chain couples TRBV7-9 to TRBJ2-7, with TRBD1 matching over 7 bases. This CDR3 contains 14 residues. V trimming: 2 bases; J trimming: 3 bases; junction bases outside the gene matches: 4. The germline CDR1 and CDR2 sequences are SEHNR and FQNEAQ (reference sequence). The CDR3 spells CASSLLGGGYEQYF. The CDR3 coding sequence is TGTGCCAGCAGCTTATTAGGGGGCGGCTACGAGCAGTACTTC.

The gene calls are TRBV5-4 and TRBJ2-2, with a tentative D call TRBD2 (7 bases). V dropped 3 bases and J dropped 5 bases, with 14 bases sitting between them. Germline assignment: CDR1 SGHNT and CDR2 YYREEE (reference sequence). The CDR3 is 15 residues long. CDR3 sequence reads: CASSWAGGPTGELFF. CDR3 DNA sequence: TGTGCCAGCAGCTGGGCCGGGGGGCCTACCGGGGAGCTGTTTTTT.

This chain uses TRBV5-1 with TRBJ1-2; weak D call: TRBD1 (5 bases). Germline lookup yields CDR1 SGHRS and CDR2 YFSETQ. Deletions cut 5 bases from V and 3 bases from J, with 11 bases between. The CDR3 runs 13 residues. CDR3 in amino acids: CASSVGQDYGYTF. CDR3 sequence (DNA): TGCGCCAGCAGTGTGGGGCAGGACTATGGCTACACCTTC.